The table lists the clone carrying this T cell receptor beta chain with a few counts. This sample stems from a study of blood T cell repertoires in COVID-19. Background on the study: Acute-phase and convalescent COVID-19 samples originated in the United States, Italy and Spain. T cells, B-cell-depleted T cells, or PBMCs provided the cDNA or gDNA that served as material.

As processed by the authors: Reference gene primer amplification gave estimated nucleated cell counts. Profiling relied on immunoSEQ multiplex PCR, and the TCRdb table lists in-frame clones only, not all of them. V, J and clone size were drawn from that table, and D and trimming were deduced from the DNA. The table lists 100,000 to 150,000 clones, about nine tenths of them singletons, with 10% to 13% in the top ten. In germline, CDR1 is SGHNT, CDR2 YYREEE (reference sequence). The CDR3 has 15 amino acids. The V end lost 4 bases, the J end lost 6 bases, and 17 bases lay between the germline ends. Sequenced input: peripheral blood. This sequence originates from a man between 50 and 59 years old with acute or convalescent COVID-19. The rearrangement uses TRBV5-4 and TRBJ2-1, with a tentative D call TRBD2 (5 bases). The CDR3 bases are TGTGCCAGCAGCCCCGAGCCCGGACTCCTCAATGAGCAGTTCTTC. This gives the protein CASSPEPGLLNEQFF.